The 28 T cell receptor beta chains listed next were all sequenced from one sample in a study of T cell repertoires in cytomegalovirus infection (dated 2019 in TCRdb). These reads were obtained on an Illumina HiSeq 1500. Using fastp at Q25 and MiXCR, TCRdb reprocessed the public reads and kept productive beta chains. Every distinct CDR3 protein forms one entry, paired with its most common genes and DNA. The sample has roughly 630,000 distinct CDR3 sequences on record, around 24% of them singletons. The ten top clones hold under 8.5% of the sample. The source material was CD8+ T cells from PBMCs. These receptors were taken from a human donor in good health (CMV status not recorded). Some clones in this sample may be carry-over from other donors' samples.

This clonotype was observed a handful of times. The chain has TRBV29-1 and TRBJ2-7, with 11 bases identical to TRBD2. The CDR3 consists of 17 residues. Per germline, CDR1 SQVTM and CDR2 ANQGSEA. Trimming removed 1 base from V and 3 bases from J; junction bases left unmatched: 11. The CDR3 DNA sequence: TGCAGCGTTGAAGTTTCTCAACTAGCGGGGGCTCTCTACGAGCAGTACGTC. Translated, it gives CSVEVSQLAGALYEQYV.

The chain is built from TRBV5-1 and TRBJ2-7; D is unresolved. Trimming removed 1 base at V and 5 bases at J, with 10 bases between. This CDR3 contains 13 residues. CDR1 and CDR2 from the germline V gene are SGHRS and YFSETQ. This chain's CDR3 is CASSLTAFHEQYF. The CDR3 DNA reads TGCGCCAGCAGCTTGACAGCATTCCACGAGCAGTACTTC.

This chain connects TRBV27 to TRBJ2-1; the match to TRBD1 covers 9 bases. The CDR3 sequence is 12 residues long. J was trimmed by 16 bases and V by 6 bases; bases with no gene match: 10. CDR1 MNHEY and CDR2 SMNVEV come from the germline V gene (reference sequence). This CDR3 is CASSRPRDRVFF. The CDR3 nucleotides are TGTGCCAGCAGCCGTCCCCGGGACAGGGTATTCTTC.

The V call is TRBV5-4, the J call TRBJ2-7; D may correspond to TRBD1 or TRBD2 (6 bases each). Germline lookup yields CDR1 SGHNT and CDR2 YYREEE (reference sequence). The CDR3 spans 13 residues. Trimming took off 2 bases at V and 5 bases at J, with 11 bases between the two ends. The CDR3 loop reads CASSFAGQDEQYF. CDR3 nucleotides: TGTGCCAGCAGCTTCGCGGGACAAGACGAGCAGTACTTC. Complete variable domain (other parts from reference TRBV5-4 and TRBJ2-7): ETGVTQSPTHLIKTRGQQVTLRCSSQSGHNTVSWYQQALGQGPQFIFQYYREEENGRGNFPPRFSGLQFPNYSSELNVNALELDDSALYLCASSFAGQDEQYFGPGTRLTVT.

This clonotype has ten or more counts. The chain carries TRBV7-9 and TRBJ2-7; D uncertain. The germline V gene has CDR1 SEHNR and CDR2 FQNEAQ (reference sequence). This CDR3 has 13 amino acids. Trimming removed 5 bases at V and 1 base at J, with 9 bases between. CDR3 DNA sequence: TGTGCCAGCAGCCCACGGATTTCCTACGAGCAGTACTTC. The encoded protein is CASSPRISYEQYF. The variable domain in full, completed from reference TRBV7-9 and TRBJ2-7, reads DTGVSQNPRHKITKRGQNVTFRCDPISEHNRLYWYRQTLGQGPEFLTYFQNEAQLEKSRLLSDRFSAERPKGSFSTLEIQRTEQGDSAMYLCASSPRISYEQYFGPGTRLTVT.

The CDR3 DNA reads as TGTGCCAGCAGCTCACCGCGGACAGGCGGATACAATGAGCAGTTCTTC. It specifies CASSSPRTGGYNEQFF. V gene TRBV7-9 combines with J gene TRBJ2-1; 7 positions agree with TRBD1. CDR1 SEHNR and CDR2 FQNEAQ come from the germline V gene (reference sequence). The CDR3 totals 16 residues. V lost 4 bases, J lost 4 bases, and 10 bases stayed unmatched.

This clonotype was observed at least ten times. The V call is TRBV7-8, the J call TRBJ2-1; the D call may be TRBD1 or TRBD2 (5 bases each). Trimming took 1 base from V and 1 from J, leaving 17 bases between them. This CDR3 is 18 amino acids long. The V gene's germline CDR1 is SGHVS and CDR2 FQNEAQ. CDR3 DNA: TGTGCCAGCAGCTTAGTAGCGAGGACATCGCTATCCTACAATGAGCAGTTCTTC. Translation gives CASSLVARTSLSYNEQFF.

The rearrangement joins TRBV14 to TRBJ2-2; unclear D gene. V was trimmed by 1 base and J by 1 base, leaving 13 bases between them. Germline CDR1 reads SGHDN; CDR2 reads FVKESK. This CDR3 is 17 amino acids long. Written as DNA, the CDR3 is TGTGCCAGCAGCCAAGCGTACGGCCACCTGAACACCGGGGAGCTGTTTTTT. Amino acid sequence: CASSQAYGHLNTGELFF. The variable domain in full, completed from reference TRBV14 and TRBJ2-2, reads EAGVTQFPSHSVIEKGQTVTLRCDPISGHDNLYWYRRVMGKEIKFLLHFVKESKQDESGMPNNRFLAERTGGTYSTLKVQPAELEDSGVYFCASSQAYGHLNTGELFFGEGSRLTVL.

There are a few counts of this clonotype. In DNA, the CDR3 is TGCAGTGCTGGGACTAGCGGGGGTCTCAGGAACATTCAGTACTTC. It yields the protein CSAGTSGGLRNIQYF. V usage is TRBV20-1 and J usage is TRBJ2-4; 14 bases line up with TRBD2. CDR3 length equals 15 residues. J gave up 7 bases and V 5 bases, and 7 bases lay outside the gene matches. Germline V lookup: CDR1 DFQATT, CDR2 SNEGSKA (reference sequence).

The CDR3 sequence is CASSWIGEQYF. In DNA form, the CDR3 reads TGTGCCAGCAGTTGGATAGGGGAGCAGTACTTC. The chain is built from TRBV12-3 or TRBV12-4 and TRBJ2-7; the D is unclear. V was cut by 4 bases and J by 7 bases, with 8 bases left in between. The CDR3 runs 11 residues.

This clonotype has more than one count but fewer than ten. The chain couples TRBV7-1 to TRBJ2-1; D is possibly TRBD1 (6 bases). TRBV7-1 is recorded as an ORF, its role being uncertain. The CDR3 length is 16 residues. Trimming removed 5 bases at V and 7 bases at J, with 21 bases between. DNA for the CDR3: TGTGCCAGCAGCCCTCGTGGGGGCGGAATAATGAATGAGCAGTTCTTC. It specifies CASSPRGGGIMNEQFF.

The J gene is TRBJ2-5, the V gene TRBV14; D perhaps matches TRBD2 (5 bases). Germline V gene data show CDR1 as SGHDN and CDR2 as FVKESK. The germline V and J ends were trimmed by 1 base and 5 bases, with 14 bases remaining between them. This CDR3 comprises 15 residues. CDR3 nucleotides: TGTGCCAGCAGCCAAGTTGCTAGCCCGAGGGAGACCCAGTACTTC. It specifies CASSQVASPRETQYF.

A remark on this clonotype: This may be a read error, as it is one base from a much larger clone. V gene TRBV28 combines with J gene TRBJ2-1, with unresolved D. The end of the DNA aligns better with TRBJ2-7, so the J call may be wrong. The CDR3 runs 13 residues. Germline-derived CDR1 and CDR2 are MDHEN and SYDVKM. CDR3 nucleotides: TGTGCCAGCACTGCCTTAACCTACAATGAGCAGTACTTC. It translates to CASTALTYNEQYF.

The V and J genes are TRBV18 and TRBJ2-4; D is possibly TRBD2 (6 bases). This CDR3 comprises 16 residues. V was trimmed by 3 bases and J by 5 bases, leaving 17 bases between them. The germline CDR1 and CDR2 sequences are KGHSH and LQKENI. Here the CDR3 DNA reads TGTGCCAGCTCACCCGGGACTGATTCATCCGAAAACATTCAGTACTTC. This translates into CASSPGTDSSENIQYF.

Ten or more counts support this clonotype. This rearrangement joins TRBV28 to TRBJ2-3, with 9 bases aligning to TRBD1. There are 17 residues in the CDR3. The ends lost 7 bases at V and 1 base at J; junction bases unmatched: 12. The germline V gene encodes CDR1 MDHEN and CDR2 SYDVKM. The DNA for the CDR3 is TGTGCCAGCACCCAACACGGGCGGGACAGGGGCACAGATACGCAGTATTTT. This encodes CASTQHGRDRGTDTQYF.

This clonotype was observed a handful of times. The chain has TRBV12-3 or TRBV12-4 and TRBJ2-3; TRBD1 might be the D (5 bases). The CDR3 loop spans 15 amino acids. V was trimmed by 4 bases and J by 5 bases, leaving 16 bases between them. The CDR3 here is CASSSEVRTLDTQYF. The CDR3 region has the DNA TGTGCCAGCAGTTCTGAGGTTCGGACATTAGATACGCAGTATTTT.

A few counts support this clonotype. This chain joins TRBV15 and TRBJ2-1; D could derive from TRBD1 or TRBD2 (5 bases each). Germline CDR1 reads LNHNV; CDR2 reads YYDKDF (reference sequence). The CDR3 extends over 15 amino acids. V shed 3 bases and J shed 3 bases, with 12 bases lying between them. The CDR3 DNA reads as TGTGCCACCAGCAGCTTTGGGACCAACTACAATGAGCAGTTCTTC. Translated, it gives CATSSFGTNYNEQFF.

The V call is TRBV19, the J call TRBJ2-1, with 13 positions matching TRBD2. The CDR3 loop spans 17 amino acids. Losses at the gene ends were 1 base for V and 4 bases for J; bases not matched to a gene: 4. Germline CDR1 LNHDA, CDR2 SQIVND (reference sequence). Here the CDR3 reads CASSIGPLAGGYNEQFF. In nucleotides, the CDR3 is TGTGCCAGTAGTATAGGTCCACTAGCGGGGGGGTACAATGAGCAGTTCTTC. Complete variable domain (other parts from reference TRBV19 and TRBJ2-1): DGGITQSPKYLFRKEGQNVTLSCEQNLNHDAMYWYRQDPGQGLRLIYYSQIVNDFQKGDIAEGYSVSREKKESFPLTVTSAQKNPTAFYLCASSIGPLAGGYNEQFFGPGTRLTVL.

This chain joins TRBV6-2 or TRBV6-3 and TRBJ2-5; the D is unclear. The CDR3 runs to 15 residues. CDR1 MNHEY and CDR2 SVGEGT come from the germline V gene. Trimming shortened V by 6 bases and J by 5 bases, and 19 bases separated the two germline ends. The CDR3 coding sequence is TGTGCCAGCAGAGGATTTGAACGGGTTCTGGAGACCCAGTACTTC. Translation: CASRGFERVLETQYF.

The CDR3 coding sequence is TGTGCCAGCAGTCCCACATACCTCAGCTCCTACGAGCAGTACGTC. This translates into CASSPTYLSSYEQYV. The chain recombines TRBV6-2 or TRBV6-3 with TRBJ2-7, with D hard to call. The CDR3 has 15 residues. Trimming left V 5 bases short and J 0 bases short, with 14 bases between. CDR1 and CDR2 (germline): MNHEY, SVGEGT.

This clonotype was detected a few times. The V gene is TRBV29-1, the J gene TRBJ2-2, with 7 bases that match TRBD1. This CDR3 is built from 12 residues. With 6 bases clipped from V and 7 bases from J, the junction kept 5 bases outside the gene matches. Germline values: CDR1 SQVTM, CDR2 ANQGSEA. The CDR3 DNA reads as TGCAGCGTGTACGGGACAGTCGGGGAGCTGTTTTTT. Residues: CSVYGTVGELFF.

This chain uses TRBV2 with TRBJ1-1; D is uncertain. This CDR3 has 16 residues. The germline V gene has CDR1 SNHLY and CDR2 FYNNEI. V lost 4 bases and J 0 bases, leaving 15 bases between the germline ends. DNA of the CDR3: TGTGCCAGCAGTGGTGGAAGGGTTCACCTGAACACTGAAGCTTTCTTT. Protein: CASSGGRVHLNTEAFF. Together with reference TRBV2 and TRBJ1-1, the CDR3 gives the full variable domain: EPEVTQTPSHQVTQMGQEVILRCVPISNHLYFYWYRQILGQKVEFLVSFYNNEISEKSEIFDDQFSVERPDGSNFTLKIRSTKLEDSAMYFCASSGGRVHLNTEAFFGQGTRLTVV.

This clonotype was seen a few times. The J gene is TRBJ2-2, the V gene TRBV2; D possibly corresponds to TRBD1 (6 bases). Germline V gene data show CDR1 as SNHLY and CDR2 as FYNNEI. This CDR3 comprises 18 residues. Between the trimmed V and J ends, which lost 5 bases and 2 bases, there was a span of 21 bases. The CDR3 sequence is CASSTPGQYPTNTGELFF. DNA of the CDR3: TGTGCCAGCAGTACTCCAGGACAGTACCCCACAAACACCGGGGAGCTGTTTTTT.

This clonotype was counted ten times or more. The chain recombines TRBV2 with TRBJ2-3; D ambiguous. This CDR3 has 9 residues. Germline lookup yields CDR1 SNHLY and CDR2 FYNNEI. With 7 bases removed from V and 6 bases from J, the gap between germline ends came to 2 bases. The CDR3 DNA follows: TGTGCCAGCAAGGATACGCAGTATTTT. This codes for CASKDTQYF.

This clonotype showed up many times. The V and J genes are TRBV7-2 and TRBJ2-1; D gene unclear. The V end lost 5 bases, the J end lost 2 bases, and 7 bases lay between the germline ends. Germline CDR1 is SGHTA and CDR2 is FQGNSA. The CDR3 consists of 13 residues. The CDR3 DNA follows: TGTGCCAGCAGCCAGGAAGCCTACAATGAGCAGTTCTTC. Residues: CASSQEAYNEQFF. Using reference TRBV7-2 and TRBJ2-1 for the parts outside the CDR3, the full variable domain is GAGVSQSPSNKVTEKGKDVELRCDPISGHTALYWYRQSLGQGLEFLIYFQGNSAPDKSGLPSDRFSAERTGGSVSTLTIQRTQQEDSAVYLCASSQEAYNEQFFGPGTRLTVL.

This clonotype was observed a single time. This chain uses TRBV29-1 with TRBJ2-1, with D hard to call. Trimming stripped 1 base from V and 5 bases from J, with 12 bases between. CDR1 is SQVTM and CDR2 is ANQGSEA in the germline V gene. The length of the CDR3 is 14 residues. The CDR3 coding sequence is TGCAGCGTTGAAGGTGGGGTCCTCAACAATGAGCAGTTCTTC. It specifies CSVEGGVLNNEQFF.

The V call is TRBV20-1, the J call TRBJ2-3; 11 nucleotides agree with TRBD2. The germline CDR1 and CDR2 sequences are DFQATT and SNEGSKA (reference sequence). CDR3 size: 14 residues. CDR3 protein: CRAGSGGAEDTQYF. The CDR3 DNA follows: TGCAGAGCTGGTAGCGGGGGGGCCGAAGATACGCAGTATTTT.

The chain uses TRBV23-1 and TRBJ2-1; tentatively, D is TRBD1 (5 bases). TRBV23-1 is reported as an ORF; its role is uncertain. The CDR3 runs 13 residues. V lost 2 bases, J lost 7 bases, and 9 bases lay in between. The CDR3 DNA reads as TGCGCCAGCAGTCAAGGGGCCCGGAATGAGCAGTTCTTC. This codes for CASSQGARNEQFF.